This section outlines one T cell receptor beta chain sequence together with its context. The table lists this clonotype with a few counts. Its antigen specificity is not known. No base quality values were provided; no much bigger clone lies one nucleotide off. The TCR beta CDR3 regions were amplified from the RNA transcripts. A first-round RT-PCR of the TCR CDR3 used the HTBI primer set with the Qiagen OneStep RT-PCR kit. The libraries were constructed in a second round of multiplex PCR and then size-selected and purified. The libraries were sequenced on an Illumina HiSeq2000 using paired-end 100 bp reads. The authors' analysis ran thus. SOAPnuke was used to process the raw data, with reads discarded if the reads contained adapters or uncalled bases, had a mean Phred below 15, or lacked an exact constant-primer or identifier match. High-quality paired reads were merged with COPE v1.2.5, and unique nucleotide sequences were defined as clonotypes. MiTCR v1.1 was used to align clonotypes to the IMGT TRBV, TRBD and TRBJ reference segments. The analysis was restricted to V-J combinations with a frequency above 0.0001, which together covered just over 98% of the repertoires. The TCS score was defined as F50 (clonal expansion) divided by E x V (chaos), with BLOSUM62-based TCRdist calculated between CDR3 peptides within each V-J. Welch's t-statistics and random forest reduced 514 V-J features to roughly 13, which were used in a naive Bayes classifier (R e1071). In-frame beta chains were kept once TCRdb had trimmed the public reads at Q25 with fastp and called clones with MiXCR. One record per CDR3 amino acid sequence lists the most common genes and DNA. TCRdb's processing, not the authors' own work, is the source of the V and J calls. The sample table contains approximately 430,000 distinct CDR3 sequences; only one count was recorded for 15% to 18% of them. The ten largest clonotypes hold roughly 15% of the sample.

The data were taken from a study of T cells in Graves' hyperthyroidism and ophthalmopathy (dated by TCRdb to the late 2010s). Study-level background: Peripheral blood samples were taken at initial diagnosis, before any treatment was given. A discovery cohort of roughly 100 patients, about 40 with Graves' ophthalmopathy and approximately 55 with stable Graves' hyperthyroidism, was used to find distinguishing TCR V-J signatures. An independent validation cohort of fewer than 20 hyperthyroidism patients and approximately 16 patients who later progressed to ophthalmopathy tested prospective prediction of ophthalmopathy. The approximately 97 discovery patients were randomly divided into training and test sets at a 7:3 ratio. The study also compared thyroid tissue and blood T-cell repertoires from about six Graves' hyperthyroidism patients. Once sampling was done, hyperthyroidism patients were given methimazole at a starting dose of 30 mg daily, whereas ophthalmopathy patients were given high-dose intravenous methylprednisolone. The paper reports TCR Vbeta CDR3 sequencing of some 140 peripheral blood samples: around 45 ophthalmopathy, roughly 80 hyperthyroidism and 17 progressor patients. What the study reported, not specific to this receptor: A model built on a 13 V-J signature distinguished ophthalmopathy from stable hyperthyroidism, reaching about 88% sensitivity and 81.08% specificity in cross-validation and 80%/75% in testing. Sample size was not statistically predetermined, and investigators were not blinded to group allocation. In validation, the model predicted progression to ophthalmopathy with over 65% sensitivity and less than 75% specificity, a median of 6.5 months before onset. Most expanded thyroid clonotypes (frequency above 0.001) were also detected in blood, a finding suggesting that blood repertoires may reflect thyroid immune responses.

Taken from cysteine to phenylalanine, the CDR3 has 15 residues. Of the read, only the CDR3 DNA is kept; its 45 bases are in frame from base 1. The germline V gene yields SGHTA for CDR1 and FQGNSA for CDR2. The junction shows trimming of 4 bases on V and 8 bases on J, plus 17 bases between the germline ends. A patient counted as having stable Graves' hyperthyroidism if no progression to ophthalmopathy occurred over 18 months of follow-up. Hyperthyroidism patients were aged 18 to 65 years and newly diagnosed, with disease duration of less than 2 months. Patients with uncontrolled infections, other autoimmune diseases, pregnancy or lactation were excluded. Diagnoses were established on the basis of clinical symptoms, serum thyroxine and TRAb, thyroid ultrasound, and orbital computed tomography. PBMCs were separated from 10 ml of fresh peripheral blood using Ficoll-Paque density gradient centrifugation. Total RNA was extracted using Trizol reagent, and RNA quality was assessed on an Agilent 2100 Bioanalyzer.

Here the chain combines TRBV7-2 and TRBJ1-4; a weak D assignment points to TRBD1 (6 bases agree). Sequenced sample: blood. The TCR originated in a woman aged 18-29 years with Graves' hyperthyroidism. The CDR3 is CASSSPPGVGEKLFF. Here is the DNA: TGTGCCAGCAGCTCCCCGCCAGGGGTAGGGGAAAAACTGTTTTTT.